This T cell receptor beta chain emerged from a study of blood T cells in healthy people across ages. Study observations and caveats: What prevented conclusive comparison of naive and antigen-experienced cells was that PBMCs were unsorted.

In regard to this clonotype: Its specificity is not known.

With V trimmed by 5 bases and J by 5 bases, 13 bases remained unmatched. The CDR3 extends over 16 amino acids. Germline V gene data show CDR1 as SEHNR and CDR2 as FQNEAQ (reference sequence). Every donor contributed approximately 10 milliliters of peripheral blood by blood draw. Per sample, at least 5 micrograms of total RNA were extracted. Then a second PCR, running roughly 7 to 11 cycles, was carried out with a sample-barcoded 5' primer and a J-beta primer mix. TCRdb recomputed calls from the 5' RACE reads with MiXCR, one row per CDR3 protein. The sample carries fewer than 900,000 distinct CDR3 sequences, roughly 41% recorded once.

Material: blood. This clonotype was sampled from a woman aged 55-70 years in good health. The gene calls are TRBV7-9 and TRBJ2-7; 9 bases are a match to TRBD1. This chain's CDR3 is CASSPPPGQGPHEQYF. Here the CDR3 DNA reads TGTGCCAGCAGCCCACCCCCGGGACAGGGTCCCCACGAGCAGTACTTC.